This TCR beta chain was sequenced in a study of T cells in Graves' hyperthyroidism and ophthalmopathy. It was RNA transcripts that yielded the amplified TCR beta CDR3 regions. A set of HTBI primers served as the primers for a first-round RT-PCR of the TCR CDR3. TCRdb used MiXCR to reprocess the multiplex PCR reads, holding one entry per CDR3 protein. The sample gives fewer than 750,000 distinct CDR3 sequences, 35% to 55% of which show up once; around 7.7% is in the top ten. With V trimmed by 3 bases and J by 7 bases, 6 bases remained unmatched. Germline CDR1 DFQATT, CDR2 SNEGSKA (reference sequence). The CDR3 covers 14 residues.

What was sequenced was peripheral blood or thyroid tissue (not recorded which). The receptor's source is a woman between 18 and 29 years old with Graves' hyperthyroidism. V and J are TRBV20-1 and TRBJ1-6, with 7 bases aligning to TRBD1. The CDR3: CSASRDSPNSPLHF. Here the CDR3 DNA reads TGCAGTGCTAGCCGGGACAGTCCGAATTCACCCCTCCACTTT.